This T cell receptor (beta chain) was documented in a study of beta chain features in type 1 diabetes (dated by TCRdb to about 2018). Concerning the study at large: Patients and healthy donors did not differ in mean age, gender distribution, total cell number or subset yield. Across all samples, some 110,000,000 sorted cells were examined, and cell number per subset correlated strongly with RNA yield. The study compared the TCRB repertoires of sorted circulating CD4+ T cell subsets in recently diagnosed type 1 diabetes patients with those in matched healthy donors. Whereas all 30 or so donors provided naive and central memory subsets, regulatory and stem cell-like memory subsets were isolated from just 8 patients and about eight healthy donors. Summary of the overall study and its limitations: Naive, central memory and regulatory TCRB repertoires appeared to be more alike among patients than among healthy donors. Shorter templates might be favored by PCR, yet because patient and control samples were amplified and corrected together, any such skew would affect both groups equally. Only small numbers of individuals were included in the HLA sub-analyses, which left unresolved whether HLA type had any influence on TCRB rearrangement. Because cDNA was sequenced instead of genomic DNA, activated cells with high expression could be over-represented, although the groups did not differ in activation or CD3 levels. Patients with type 1 diabetes made fewer insertions and deleted more nucleotides at VDJ recombination sites, implying thymic rearrangement abnormalities. In all four CD4+ subsets, TCRB CDR3 length was moderately but significantly shorter in type 1 diabetes patients.

All of the isolated RNA was reverse transcribed with the High Capacity cDNA Reverse Transcription Kit, so expressed TCRB transcripts were sequenced. Deep immunoSEQ sequencing was applied to naive, central memory and regulatory T cell samples, giving an average of around 3.8 million total reads per sample. After sorted cells were lysed in RLT buffer, RNA was extracted with DNase-treated RNeasy Micro or Mini kits, with the choice depending on cell number. Each cell subset was processed on its own to prevent cross-contamination, while patient and healthy donor samples were processed together. The immunoSEQ multiplex PCR was used to amplify TCRB sequences from cDNA, yielding 87-bp fragments that span the CDR3 region. Sequencing of the amplicons was done on the Illumina HiSeq platform. Turning to the authors' computational methods: Synthetic template baselines were used to correct PCR bias computationally, reads within Hamming distance 2 were collapsed, and singletons that could not be merged were discarded. Reads were aligned against IMGT so that V, D and J genes, CDR3 length and insertions or deletions at six rearrangement sites could be assigned. Within each subset, clonotype counts were normalized to the number of sorted cells before true diversity and Gini coefficients were calculated with the tcR R package. Repertoire sharing was quantified using the overlap coefficient calculated on TCRB nucleotide sequences. Out-of-frame TCRB sequences from naive cells were analyzed as a proxy for the pre-selection repertoire. Drawn from immuneACCESS, this table holds only the in-frame rearrangements with V and J called that TCRdb kept. Clones are partly lost; checked studies trace under half to an unresolved V gene and leave the rest unexplained. V and J calls and clone size follow that table, whereas D and trimming were derived from the DNA. The sample table contains under 400,000 clones; only one count was recorded for over 10% of them. The ten largest clones represent 0.0095% to 0.013% of the sample.

As regards this clone: No cognate antigen has been identified for it. The input lacks base qualities; no much larger clone sits a single base away.

From each donor, a single peripheral blood sample of 100 to 150 mL on average was drawn into heparinised tubes. A BD FACSAria II and a panel including CD45RO, CCR7, CD25, CD127, CD95 and CD27 were used to sort naive, central memory, regulatory and stem cell-like memory CD4+ T cells. A purity above 98% was achieved for all sorted populations. PBMCs were isolated immediately by Lymphoprep density gradient centrifugation and stained directly without culture. Samples were stained and sorted in pairs, with one healthy donor and one patient per experiment, so that batch effects were minimized. Sequenced input: naive CD4+ T cells from blood. Sample cell subset or site, as interpreted from the label and publication: true naive CD4+ T cells. This TCR came from a woman aged 18-29 years with type 1 diabetes.

Here is the DNA: TGTGCCAGCAGCTTAGGGGGACAGAGCTACGAGCAGTACTTC. It codes for CASSLGGQSYEQYF. Recombination linked TRBV7-8 to TRBJ2-7; 7 bases in between match TRBD1. The germline V gene supplies CDR1 SGHVS and CDR2 FQNEAQ. V is pruned by 1 base and J by 3 bases, leaving 3 bases of the junction without a gene match. The CDR3 has 14 amino acids, counting the end cysteine and phenylalanine. The kept DNA is CDR3 alone, 42 bases in frame from the first base.